What follows are 8 T cell receptor beta chains derived from one specimen sequenced in a study of T-cell reconstitution after alpha-beta-depleted transplantation in children. Unique molecular identifiers were used to barcode this TCRbeta library. TCRdb reprocessed the PCR reads via MiXCR and lists one record per CDR3 protein. The sample carries roughly 500,000 distinct CDR3 sequences, about 17% recorded once. The starting material was PBMCs from the stem cell graft donor, obtained from the stem cell graft. Every receptor here comes from a human donor who donated a stem cell graft to a child with acute lymphoblastic leukemia.

This clonotype showed up just a few times. The J gene is TRBJ2-7, the V gene TRBV5-1; 7 bases are shared with TRBD1. This CDR3 is built from 12 residues. Trimming took 0 bases from V and 6 from J; bases not matched to a gene: 0. The germline gives CDR1 SGHRS, CDR2 YFSETQ. CDR3 in amino acids: CASSLEGAEQYF. The CDR3 nucleotides are TGCGCCAGCAGCTTGGAGGGGGCCGAGCAGTACTTC. The variable domain in full, completed from reference TRBV5-1 and TRBJ2-7, reads KAGVTQTPRYLIKTRGQQVTLSCSPISGHRSVSWYQQTPGQGLQFLFEYFSETQRNKGNFPGRFSGRQFSNSRSEMNVSTLELGDSALYLCASSLEGAEQYFGPGTRLTVT.

This clonotype was detected a few times. The chain has TRBV6-5 and TRBJ1-6, with a weak D call TRBD1 (5 bases). Germline values: CDR1 MNHEY, CDR2 SVGAGI. The CDR3 loop spans 15 amino acids. Trimming pared 0 bases from V and 10 bases from J, leaving 13 bases between. The CDR3 is CASSYSGEVGSPLHF. The CDR3 region has the DNA TGTGCCAGCAGTTACTCGGGGGAGGTTGGCTCACCCCTCCACTTT.

The rearrangement joins TRBV7-2 to TRBJ2-4; the D is unclear. Germline V gene sequence: CDR1 SGHTA, CDR2 FQGNSA. Trimming took off 6 bases at V and 5 bases at J, with 20 bases between the two ends. The CDR3 has 16 amino acids. The CDR3 loop reads CASSVTPRVDQNIQYF. CDR3 nucleotide sequence: TGTGCCAGCAGTGTCACTCCTCGGGTGGATCAAAACATTCAGTACTTC.

This sequence joins TRBV7-8 and TRBJ2-1; D unresolved. Trimming shortened V by 4 bases and J by 0 bases, and 7 bases separated the two germline ends. CDR3 size: 14 residues. Germline loops: CDR1 SGHVS, CDR2 FQNEAQ. CDR3 DNA: TGTGCCAGCAGCTACCTGACCTCCTACAATGAGCAGTTCTTC. Its protein product is CASSYLTSYNEQFF.

The rearrangement uses TRBV20-1 and TRBJ1-1, with a weak D call TRBD1 (5 bases). Germline CDR1 DFQATT, CDR2 SNEGSKA (reference sequence). Deletions cut 5 bases from V and 0 bases from J, with 19 bases between. This CDR3 spans 16 amino acids. The CDR3, as DNA: TGCAGTGCTCTTGGGGGGGGGGGTATAGTGAACACTGAAGCTTTCTTT. Encoded protein: CSALGGGGIVNTEAFF.

This clonotype was observed a few times. The chain couples TRBV5-1 to TRBJ1-6, with 9 bases aligning to TRBD1. The V segment lost 2 bases and the J segment 10 bases; nucleotides outside the gene matches: 10. In germline, CDR1 is SGHRS, CDR2 YFSETQ. This CDR3 contains 16 residues. CDR3 DNA sequence: TGCGCCAGCAGCTTCCTTACGGGACAGGGCGGATCACCCCTCCACTTT. Its translation: CASSFLTGQGGSPLHF.

The chain has TRBV11-2 and TRBJ2-5; D may be TRBD1 or TRBD2 (6 bases each). The CDR3 runs 19 residues. CDR1 and CDR2 (germline): SGHAT, FQNNGV. V was shortened by 5 bases and J by 4 bases, with 29 bases between the two germline ends. The CDR3 loop is CASSLGLGSGRIRGETQYF. CDR3 nucleotides: TGTGCCAGCAGCCTAGGACTCGGGAGTGGGCGGATCAGGGGAGAGACCCAGTACTTC.

This clonotype was observed a handful of times. This chain links TRBV6-5 with TRBJ1-4; 10 positions agree with TRBD1. Per germline, CDR1 MNHEY and CDR2 SVGAGI. With V trimmed by 4 bases and J by 8 bases, 1 base remained unmatched. The CDR3 extends over 13 amino acids. CDR3 protein: CASSWTGGEKLFF. DNA of the CDR3: TGTGCCAGCAGTTGGACAGGGGGGGAAAAACTGTTTTTT.